This TCR beta chain was captured by sequencing in a study of CD8 T cells in Susac syndrome. In the case of this clonotype: Its target is unknown.

Overall study findings and caveats: An acknowledgment was made by the study that its TCR sequencing and HLA analysis involved relatively few individuals.

An amount of RNA that ranged from roughly 0.45 to 1 ug was reverse transcribed with random hexamers. Amplification of the TCR beta CDR3 was carried out by immunoSEQ multiplex PCR, which spanned a total of 54 Vbeta and 13 Jbeta segments. TCRdb fed the immunoSEQ multiplex PCR reads into MiXCR, producing one record per CDR3 protein. The sample consists of some 160,000 distinct CDR3 sequences, 90% to 95% of them appearing once. CDR3 length: 14 residues. Trimming left V 5 bases short and J 4 bases short, with 9 bases between. CDR1 and CDR2 from the germline V gene are SEHNR and FQNEAQ (reference sequence).

V gene TRBV7-9 combines with J gene TRBJ2-6; no reliable D call. This TCR was recovered from a human donor in good health. Sequencing used CD4+ T cells from PBMCs. CDR3 in DNA: TGTGCCAGCAGCCCACCAGGCGGGGCCAACGTCCTGACTTTC. Translated: CASSPPGGANVLTF.